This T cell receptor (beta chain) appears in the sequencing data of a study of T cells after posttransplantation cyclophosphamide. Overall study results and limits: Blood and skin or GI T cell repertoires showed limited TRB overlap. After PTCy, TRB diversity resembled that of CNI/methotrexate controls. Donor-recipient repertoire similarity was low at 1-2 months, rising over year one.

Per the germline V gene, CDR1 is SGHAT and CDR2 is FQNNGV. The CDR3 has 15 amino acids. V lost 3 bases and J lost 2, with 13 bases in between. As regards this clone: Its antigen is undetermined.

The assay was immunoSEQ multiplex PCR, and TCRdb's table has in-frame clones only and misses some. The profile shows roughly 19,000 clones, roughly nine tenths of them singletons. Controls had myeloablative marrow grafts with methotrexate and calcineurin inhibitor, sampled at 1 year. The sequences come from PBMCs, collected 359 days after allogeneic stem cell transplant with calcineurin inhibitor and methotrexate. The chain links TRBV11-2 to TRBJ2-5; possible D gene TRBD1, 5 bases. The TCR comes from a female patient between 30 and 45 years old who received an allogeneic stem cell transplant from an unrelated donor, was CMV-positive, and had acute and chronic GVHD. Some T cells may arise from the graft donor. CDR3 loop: CASSLGAGPQETQYF. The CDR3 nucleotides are TGTGCCAGCAGCTTGGGCGCAGGGCCACAAGAGACCCAGTACTTC.